Below are 18 T cell receptor beta chains sequenced from a single sample in a study of cytomegalovirus exposure and HLA in healthy donors. Both 60 Vbeta primers and 13 Jbeta primers went into the PCR. Clones were sequenced by immunoSEQ multiplex PCR, and TCRdb holds only the in-frame ones, with some missing. The data hold about 130,000 clones, with about 83% observed a single time. Sequenced input: PBMCs. Receptor source: a girl aged 2 to 10 in good health and CMV-seronegative.

This clone appeared once. The chain combines TRBV9 with TRBJ2-1; 8 bases match TRBD2. Germline CDR1 and CDR2: SGDLS and YYNGEE. With V trimmed by 2 bases and J by 2 bases, 3 bases remained unmatched. CDR3 length: 15 residues. CDR3 sequence (DNA): TGTGCCAGCAGCGTCGGGACTAGTCCCTACAATGAGCAGTTCTTC. Translating gives CASSVGTSPYNEQFF.

This chain links TRBV18 with TRBJ1-1; D remains ambiguous. In germline, CDR1 is KGHSH, CDR2 LQKENI. CDR3 length: 16 amino acids. Trimming pared 0 bases from V and 3 bases from J, leaving 14 bases between. The CDR3 protein is CASSPPIRWGDTEAFF. CDR3 sequence (DNA): TGTGCCAGCTCACCACCGATCAGGTGGGGAGACACTGAAGCTTTCTTT.

V gene TRBV28 combines with J gene TRBJ2-6, with D possibly matching TRBD1 (5 bases). This CDR3 has 15 residues. V gave up 7 bases and J gave up 2 bases, with 12 bases separating them. From germline, CDR1 is MDHEN and CDR2 SYDVKM. As DNA, the CDR3 is TGTGCCAGCACTAACAACAGGCCTGGGGCCAACGTCCTGACTTTC. It specifies CASTNNRPGANVLTF.

The rearrangement links TRBV29-1 to TRBJ2-1; the D gene is possibly TRBD2 (6 bases). Trimming took off 6 bases at V and 7 bases at J, with 13 bases between the two ends. There are 12 residues in the CDR3. Germline CDR1 and CDR2: SQVTM and ANQGSEA. CDR3 coding DNA: TGCAGCGTGGGACTCGGAGGGAATGAGCAGTTCTTC. Amino acid sequence: CSVGLGGNEQFF.

The gene calls are TRBV25-1 and TRBJ1-2, with D tentatively TRBD1 (5 bases). Germline CDR1 and CDR2: MGHDK and SYGVNS. CDR3 length: 14 residues. V was shortened by 3 bases and J by 4 bases, with 12 bases between the two germline ends. This chain's CDR3 is CASSDQTVVYGYTF. CDR3 DNA: TGTGCCAGCAGTGATCAGACAGTAGTCTATGGCTACACCTTC.

The chain is built from TRBV10-3 and TRBJ1-1; D may be TRBD1 (6 bases). Deletions cut 7 bases from V and 4 bases from J, with 16 bases between. Germline-derived CDR1 and CDR2 are ENHRY and SYGVKD. CDR3 size: 14 residues. The CDR3 reads CAINEQGAGTEAFF. The CDR3 coding sequence is TGTGCCATCAACGAACAGGGCGCCGGCACTGAAGCTTTCTTT.

The chain uses TRBV4-1 and TRBJ2-5, with 10 nucleotides matching TRBD2. Gene TRBJ2-7 matches the end of the DNA better, so the J call may be wrong. The germline CDR1 and CDR2 sequences are MGHRA and YSYEKL. The CDR3 totals 18 residues. CDR3 nucleotides: TGCGCCAGCAGCCAAATTGATTTCCTAGCGGGAGCGCCCTACGAGCAGTACTTC. Its protein is CASSQIDFLAGAPYEQYF.

This clone is medium-sized. V usage is TRBV7-2 and J usage is TRBJ2-1; the D is unclear. The CDR3 sequence is 14 residues long. Germline V CDR1 and CDR2: SGHTA, FQGNSA. Trimming removed 0 bases at V and 5 bases at J, with 8 bases between. In DNA form, the CDR3 reads TGTGCCAGCAGCTTAGCATTTCGGGACAATGAGCAGTTCTTC. Amino acid sequence: CASSLAFRDNEQFF.

This chain links TRBV6-6 with TRBJ1-1; D call uncertain. Looked up from germline, CDR1 is MNHNY and CDR2 is SVGAGI (reference sequence). CDR3 size: 12 residues. The germline V and J ends were trimmed by 2 bases and 2 bases, with 3 bases remaining between them. CDR3 sequence: CASSYPNTEAFF. The CDR3 region has the DNA TGTGCCAGCAGTTACCCAAACACTGAAGCTTTCTTT.

V gene TRBV2 combines with J gene TRBJ2-3; 7 positions match TRBD1. Losses at the gene ends were 6 bases for V and 9 bases for J; bases not matched to a gene: 6. CDR3 length equals 12 residues. Germline CDR1 and CDR2: SNHLY and FYNNEI. The CDR3 loop reads CASRGGARTQYF. CDR3 coding DNA: TGTGCCAGCAGAGGGGGCGCACGAACGCAGTATTTT.

The chain combines TRBV9 with TRBJ2-7; the match to TRBD2 covers 11 bases. Per germline, CDR1 SGDLS and CDR2 YYNGEE. The CDR3 runs 16 residues. Trimming at V came to 0 bases and at J to 6 bases, leaving 8 bases not matched to a gene. The CDR3 loop reads CASSVEVAGGRREQYF. The CDR3 region has the DNA TGTGCCAGCAGCGTAGAGGTAGCGGGGGGGCGGCGCGAGCAGTACTTC.

DNA of the CDR3: TGTGCCAGTAGTATGGCGGCAGGGCGGAGCAATCAGCCCCAGCATTTT. Its protein is CASSMAAGRSNQPQHF. The rearrangement uses TRBV19 and TRBJ1-5; tentative D call: TRBD1 (5 bases). From germline, CDR1 is LNHDA and CDR2 SQIVND (reference sequence). This CDR3 is built from 16 residues. V lost 3 bases to trimming and J lost 1 base, with 13 bases between them.

The V and J genes are TRBV7-2 and TRBJ1-3; 9 positions agree with TRBD1. In germline, CDR1 is SGHTA, CDR2 FQGNSA. V trimming: 5 bases; J trimming: 2 bases; junction bases outside the gene matches: 4. The CDR3 covers 15 residues. Here the CDR3 DNA reads TGTGCCAGCAGCCCCCGACAGGGGGCTGGAAACACCATATATTTT. Its translation: CASSPRQGAGNTIYF.

The gene calls are TRBV18 and TRBJ2-5, with TRBD2 matching over 7 bases. The DNA matches TRBJ2-7 better at its end, which makes the J call doubtful. The CDR3 extends over 14 amino acids. Germline CDR1 is KGHSH and CDR2 is LQKENI. The CDR3 loop is CASSPGGGPYEQYF. Written as DNA, the CDR3 is TGTGCCAGCTCACCAGGCGGGGGTCCCTACGAGCAGTACTTC.

The rearrangement links TRBV28 to TRBJ1-2; maybe TRBD1 (6 bases). The V and J ends lost 3 bases and 4 bases respectively, with 15 bases between them. The CDR3 has 15 residues. Per the germline V gene, CDR1 is MDHEN and CDR2 is SYDVKM. This CDR3 is CASSFPYRAGYGYTF. Written as DNA, the CDR3 is TGTGCCAGCAGTTTTCCCTACAGGGCTGGCTATGGCTACACCTTC.

This chain links TRBV19 with TRBJ1-5, with 7 positions matching TRBD1. The junction had 1 base not matched to a gene; V was cut back by 8 bases and J by 0 bases. The CDR3 is made up of 13 amino acids. CDR1 LNHDA and CDR2 SQIVND come from the germline V gene (reference sequence). The CDR3 loop reads CASGQVSNQPQHF. The CDR3 DNA follows: TGTGCCAGTGGACAGGTTAGCAATCAGCCCCAGCATTTT.

The chain joins TRBV30 to TRBJ2-1, with 9 bases fitting TRBD1. The CDR3 runs 13 residues. Trimming took 3 bases from V and 5 from J; bases not matched to a gene: 2. CDR1 GTSNPN and CDR2 SVGIG come from the germline V gene (reference sequence). As DNA, the CDR3 is TGTGCCTGGAGGAGGGACAGGGACAATGAGCAGTTCTTC. Residues: CAWRRDRDNEQFF.

In DNA, the CDR3 is TGCAGCGTCGGCCCGGGAGGCTACACCTTC. Its protein product is CSVGPGGYTF. The chain links TRBV29-1 to TRBJ1-2; the D is unclear. The germline CDR1 and CDR2 sequences are SQVTM and ANQGSEA. The CDR3 sequence is 10 residues long. V dropped 6 bases and J dropped 8 bases, with 10 bases sitting between them.